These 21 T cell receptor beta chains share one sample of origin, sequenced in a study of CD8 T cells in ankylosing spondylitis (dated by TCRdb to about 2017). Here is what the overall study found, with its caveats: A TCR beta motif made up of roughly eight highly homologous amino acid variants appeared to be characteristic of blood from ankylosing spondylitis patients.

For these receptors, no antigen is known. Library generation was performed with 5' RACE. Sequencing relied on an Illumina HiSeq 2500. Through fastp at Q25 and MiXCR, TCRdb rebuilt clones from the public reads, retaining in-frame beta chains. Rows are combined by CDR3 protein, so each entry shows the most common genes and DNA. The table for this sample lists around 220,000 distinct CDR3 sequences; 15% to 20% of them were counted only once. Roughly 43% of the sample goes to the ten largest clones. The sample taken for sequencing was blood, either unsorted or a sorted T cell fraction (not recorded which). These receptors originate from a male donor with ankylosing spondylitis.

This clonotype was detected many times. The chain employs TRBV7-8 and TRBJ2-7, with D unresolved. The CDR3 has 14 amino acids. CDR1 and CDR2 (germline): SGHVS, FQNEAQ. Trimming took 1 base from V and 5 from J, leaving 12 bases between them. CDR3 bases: TGTGCCAGCAGCTTAGAGGCCGGACCTAACGAGCAGTACTTC. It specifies CASSLEAGPNEQYF. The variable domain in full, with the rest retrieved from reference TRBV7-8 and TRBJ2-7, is GAGVSQSPRYKVAKRGQDVALRCDPISGHVSLFWYQQALGQGPEFLTYFQNEAQLDKSGLPSDRFFAERPEGSVSTLKIQRTQQEDSAVYLCASSLEAGPNEQYFGPGTRLTVT.

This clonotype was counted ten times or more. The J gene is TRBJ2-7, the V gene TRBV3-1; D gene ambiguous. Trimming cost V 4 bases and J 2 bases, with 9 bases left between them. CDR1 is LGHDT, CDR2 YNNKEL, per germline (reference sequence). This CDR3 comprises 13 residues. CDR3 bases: TGTGCCAGCAGCCCCAGTGATACCTACGAGCAGTACTTC. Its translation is CASSPSDTYEQYF.

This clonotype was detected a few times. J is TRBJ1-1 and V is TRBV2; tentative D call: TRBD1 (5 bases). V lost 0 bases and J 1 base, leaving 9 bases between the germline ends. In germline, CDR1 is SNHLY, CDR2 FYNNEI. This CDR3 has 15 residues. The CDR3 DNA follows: TGTGCCAGCAGTGAAGCTCCGGGGGGGAACACTGAAGCTTTCTTT. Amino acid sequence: CASSEAPGGNTEAFF.

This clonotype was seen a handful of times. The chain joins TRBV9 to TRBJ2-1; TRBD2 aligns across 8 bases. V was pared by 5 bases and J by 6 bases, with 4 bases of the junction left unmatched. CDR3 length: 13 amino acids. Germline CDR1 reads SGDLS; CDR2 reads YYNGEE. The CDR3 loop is CASSATSGNEQFF. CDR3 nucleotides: TGTGCCAGCAGTGCTACTAGCGGCAATGAGCAGTTCTTC.

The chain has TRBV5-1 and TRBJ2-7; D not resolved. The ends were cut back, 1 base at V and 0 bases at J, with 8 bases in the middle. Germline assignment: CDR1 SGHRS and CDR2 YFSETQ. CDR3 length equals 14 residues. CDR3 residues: CASSLRADSYEQYF. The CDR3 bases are TGCGCCAGCAGCTTGCGGGCAGACTCCTACGAGCAGTACTTC.

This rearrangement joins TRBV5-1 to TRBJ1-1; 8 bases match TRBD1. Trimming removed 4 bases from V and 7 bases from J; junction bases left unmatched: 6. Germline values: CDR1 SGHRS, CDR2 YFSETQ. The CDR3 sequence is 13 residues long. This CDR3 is CASSLGQGFEAFF. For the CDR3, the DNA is TGCGCCAGCAGCCTTGGACAGGGTTTTGAAGCTTTCTTT. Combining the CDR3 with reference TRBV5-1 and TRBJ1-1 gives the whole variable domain KAGVTQTPRYLIKTRGQQVTLSCSPISGHRSVSWYQQTPGQGLQFLFEYFSETQRNKGNFPGRFSGRQFSNSRSEMNVSTLELGDSALYLCASSLGQGFEAFFGQGTRLTVV.

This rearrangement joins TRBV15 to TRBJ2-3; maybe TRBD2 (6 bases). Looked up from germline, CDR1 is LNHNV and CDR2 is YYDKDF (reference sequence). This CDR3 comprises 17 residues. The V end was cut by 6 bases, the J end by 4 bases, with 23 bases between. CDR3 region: CATRALGGLPGADTQYF. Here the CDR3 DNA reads TGTGCCACCAGGGCCCTGGGAGGCCTCCCTGGCGCAGATACGCAGTATTTT.

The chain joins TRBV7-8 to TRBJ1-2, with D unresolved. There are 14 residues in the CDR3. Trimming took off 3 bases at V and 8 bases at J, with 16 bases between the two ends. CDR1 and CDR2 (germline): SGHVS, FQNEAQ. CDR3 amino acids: CASSFWEGAEGYTF. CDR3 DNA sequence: TGTGCCAGCAGCTTCTGGGAGGGAGCGGAGGGCTACACCTTC.

The CDR3 DNA follows: TGTGCCAGCAGCCATACTATTGACAGGGCCCTATCCTACGAGCAGTACTTC. It encodes CASSHTIDRALSYEQYF. This chain uses TRBV5-5 with TRBJ2-7, with 7 positions matching TRBD1. V lost 4 bases to trimming and J lost 1 base; unmatched junction nucleotides: 14. Germline loops: CDR1 SGHKS, CDR2 YYEKEE (reference sequence). CDR3 size: 17 residues.

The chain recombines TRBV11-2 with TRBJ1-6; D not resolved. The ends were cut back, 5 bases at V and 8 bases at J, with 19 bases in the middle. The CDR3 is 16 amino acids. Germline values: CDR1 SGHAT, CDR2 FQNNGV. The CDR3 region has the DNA TGTGCCAGCAGCCCAACTGAGAGGGATTGGGATTCACCCCTCCACTTT. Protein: CASSPTERDWDSPLHF. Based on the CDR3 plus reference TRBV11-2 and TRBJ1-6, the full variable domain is EAGVAQSPRYKIIEKRQSVAFWCNPISGHATLYWYQQILGQGPKLLIQFQNNGVVDDSQLPKDRFSAERLKGVDSTLKIQPAKLEDSAVYLCASSPTERDWDSPLHFGNGTRLTVT.

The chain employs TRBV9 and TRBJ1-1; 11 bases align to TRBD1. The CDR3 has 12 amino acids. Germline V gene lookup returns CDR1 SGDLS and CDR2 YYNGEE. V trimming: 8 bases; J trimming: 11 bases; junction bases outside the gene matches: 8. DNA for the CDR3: TGTGCCAGGGAGGACAGGGGGCTTGAGGCTTTCTTT. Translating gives CAREDRGLEAFF. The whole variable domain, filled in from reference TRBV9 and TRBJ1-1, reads DSGVTQTPKHLITATGQRVTLRCSPRSGDLSVYWYQQSLDQGLQFLIQYYNGEERAKGNILERFSAQQFPDLHSELNLSSLELGDSALYFCAREDRGLEAFFGQGTRLTVV.

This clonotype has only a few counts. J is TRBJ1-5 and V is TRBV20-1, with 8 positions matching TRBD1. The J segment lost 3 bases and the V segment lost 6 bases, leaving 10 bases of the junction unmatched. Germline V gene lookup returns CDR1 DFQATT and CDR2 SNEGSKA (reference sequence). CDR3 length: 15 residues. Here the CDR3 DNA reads TGCAGTGCAGCAGGGGGCGAGGGGTTCAATCAGCCCCAGCATTTT. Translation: CSAAGGEGFNQPQHF.

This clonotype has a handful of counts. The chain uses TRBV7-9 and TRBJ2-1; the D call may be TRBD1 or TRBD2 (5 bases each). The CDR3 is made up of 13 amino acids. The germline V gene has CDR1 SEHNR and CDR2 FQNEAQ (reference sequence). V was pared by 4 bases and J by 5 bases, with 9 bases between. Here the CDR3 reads CASSSGQDNEQFF. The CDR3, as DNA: TGTGCCAGCAGCTCGGGGCAGGACAATGAGCAGTTCTTC.

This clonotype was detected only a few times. The CDR3 region has the DNA TGTGCCAGCAGCCCACAGACAGGGGCCCCCTACAATGAGCAGTTCTTC. Residues: CASSPQTGAPYNEQFF. The chain joins TRBV7-9 to TRBJ2-1; 8 positions agree with TRBD1. CDR3 length equals 16 residues. V was clipped by 5 bases and J by 2 bases; unmatched bases: 8. Germline V gene lookup returns CDR1 SEHNR and CDR2 FQNEAQ (reference sequence).

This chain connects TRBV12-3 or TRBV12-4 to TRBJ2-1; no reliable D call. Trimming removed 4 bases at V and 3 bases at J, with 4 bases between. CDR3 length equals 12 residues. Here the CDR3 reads CASSYSYNEQFF. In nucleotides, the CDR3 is TGTGCCAGCAGTTATAGCTACAATGAGCAGTTCTTC.

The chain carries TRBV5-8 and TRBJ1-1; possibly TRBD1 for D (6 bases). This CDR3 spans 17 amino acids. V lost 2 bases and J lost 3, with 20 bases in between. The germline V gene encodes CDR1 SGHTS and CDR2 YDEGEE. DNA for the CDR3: TGTGCCAGCAGCTTCATCGGTTTTTGGGAGGGGGACACTGAAGCTTTCTTT. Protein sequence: CASSFIGFWEGDTEAFF.

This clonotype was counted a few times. The CDR3 sequence: CASSLTILGTDTQYF. Written as DNA, the CDR3 is TGTGCCAGCAGTTTGACTATCCTAGGCACAGATACGCAGTATTTT. This chain uses TRBV28 with TRBJ2-3; D possibly corresponds to TRBD2 (5 bases). Trimming stripped 3 bases from V and 1 base from J, with 11 bases between. Per germline, CDR1 MDHEN and CDR2 SYDVKM. The CDR3 is made up of 15 amino acids.

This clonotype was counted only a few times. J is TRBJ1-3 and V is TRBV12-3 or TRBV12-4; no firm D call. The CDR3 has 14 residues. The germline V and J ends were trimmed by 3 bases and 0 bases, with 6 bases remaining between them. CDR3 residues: CASSFVSSGNTIYF. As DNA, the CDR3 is TGTGCCAGCAGTTTCGTTAGCTCTGGAAACACCATATATTTT.

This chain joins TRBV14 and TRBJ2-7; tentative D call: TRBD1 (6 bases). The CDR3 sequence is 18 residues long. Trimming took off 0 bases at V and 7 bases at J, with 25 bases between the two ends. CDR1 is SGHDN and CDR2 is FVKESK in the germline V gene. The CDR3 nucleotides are TGTGCCAGCAGCCAAGAAGAGGTTCGAGGGGGAACCACGGGGGAGCAGTACTTC. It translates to CASSQEEVRGGTTGEQYF.

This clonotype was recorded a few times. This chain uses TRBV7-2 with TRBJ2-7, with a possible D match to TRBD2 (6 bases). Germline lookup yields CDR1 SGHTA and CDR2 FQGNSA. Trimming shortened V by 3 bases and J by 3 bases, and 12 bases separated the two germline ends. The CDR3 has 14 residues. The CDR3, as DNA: TGTGCCAGCAGCTTTTGGGACTCAGACTACGAGCAGTACTTC. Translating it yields CASSFWDSDYEQYF.

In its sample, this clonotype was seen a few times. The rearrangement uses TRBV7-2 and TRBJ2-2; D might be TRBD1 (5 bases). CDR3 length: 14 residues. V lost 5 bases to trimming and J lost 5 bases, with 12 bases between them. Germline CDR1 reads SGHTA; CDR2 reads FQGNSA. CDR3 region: CASSPWTLTGELFF. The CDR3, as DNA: TGTGCCAGCAGCCCGTGGACACTTACCGGGGAGCTGTTTTTT.